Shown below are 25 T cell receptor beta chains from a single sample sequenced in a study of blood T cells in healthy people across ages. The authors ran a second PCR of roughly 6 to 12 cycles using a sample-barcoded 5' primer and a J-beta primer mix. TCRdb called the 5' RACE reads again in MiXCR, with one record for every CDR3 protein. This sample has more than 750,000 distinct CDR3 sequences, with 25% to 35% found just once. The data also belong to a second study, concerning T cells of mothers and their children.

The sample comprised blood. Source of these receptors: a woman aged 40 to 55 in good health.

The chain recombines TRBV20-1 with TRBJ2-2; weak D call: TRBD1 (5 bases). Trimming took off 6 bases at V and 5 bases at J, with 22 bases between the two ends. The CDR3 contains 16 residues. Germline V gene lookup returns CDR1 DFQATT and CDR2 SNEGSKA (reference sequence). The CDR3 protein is CSAAVNQGSGTGELFF. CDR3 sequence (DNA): TGCAGTGCAGCCGTGAATCAGGGAAGTGGGACCGGGGAGCTGTTTTTT.

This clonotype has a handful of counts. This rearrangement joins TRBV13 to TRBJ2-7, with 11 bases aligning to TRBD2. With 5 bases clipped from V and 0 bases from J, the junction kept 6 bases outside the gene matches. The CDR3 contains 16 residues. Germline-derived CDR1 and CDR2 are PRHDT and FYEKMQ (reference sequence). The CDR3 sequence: CASSGGTSGHSYEQYF. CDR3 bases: TGTGCCAGCAGCGGCGGGACTAGCGGTCACTCCTACGAGCAGTACTTC.

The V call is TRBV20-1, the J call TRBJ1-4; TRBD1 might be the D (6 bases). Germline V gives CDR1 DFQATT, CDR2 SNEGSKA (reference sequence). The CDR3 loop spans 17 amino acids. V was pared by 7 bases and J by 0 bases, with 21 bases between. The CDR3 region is CSGISRGLTSTNEKLFF. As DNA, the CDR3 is TGCAGTGGTATTTCCAGGGGTCTCACTTCAACTAATGAAAAACTGTTTTTT.

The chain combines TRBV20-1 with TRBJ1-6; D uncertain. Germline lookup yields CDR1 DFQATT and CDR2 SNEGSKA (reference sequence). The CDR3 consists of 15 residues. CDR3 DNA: TGCAGCGCCGGGCGAGGACTGACCTATAATTCACCCCTCCACTTT. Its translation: CSAGRGLTYNSPLHF.

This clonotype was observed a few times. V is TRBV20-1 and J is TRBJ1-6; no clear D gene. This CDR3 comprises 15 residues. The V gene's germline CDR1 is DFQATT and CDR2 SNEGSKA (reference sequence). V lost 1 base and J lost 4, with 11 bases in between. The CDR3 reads CSARVDVGYNSPLHF. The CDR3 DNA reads TGCAGTGCTAGAGTGGACGTCGGTTATAATTCACCCCTCCACTTT.

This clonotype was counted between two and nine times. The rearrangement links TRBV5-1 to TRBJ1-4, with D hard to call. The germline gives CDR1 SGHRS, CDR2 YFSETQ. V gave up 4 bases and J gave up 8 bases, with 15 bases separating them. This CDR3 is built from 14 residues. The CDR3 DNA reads TGCGCCAGCAGCCAAACCCGTCCGGAAGAAAAACTGTTTTTT. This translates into CASSQTRPEEKLFF.

In DNA, the CDR3 is TGTGCCAGCAGCAACCTTATACCTGGTGAGCAGTACTTC. This translates into CASSNLIPGEQYF. The rearrangement links TRBV6-2 or TRBV6-3 to TRBJ2-5; no definite D call. Trimming stripped 6 bases from V and 11 bases from J, with 19 bases between. The germline gives CDR1 MNHEY, CDR2 SVGEGT. This CDR3 comprises 13 residues.

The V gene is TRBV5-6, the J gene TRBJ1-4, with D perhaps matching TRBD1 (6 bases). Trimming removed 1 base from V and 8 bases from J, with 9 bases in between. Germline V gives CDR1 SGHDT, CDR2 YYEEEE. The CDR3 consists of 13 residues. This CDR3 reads CASSLPTGEKLFF. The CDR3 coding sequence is TGTGCCAGCAGCTTGCCGACAGGAGAAAAACTGTTTTTT.

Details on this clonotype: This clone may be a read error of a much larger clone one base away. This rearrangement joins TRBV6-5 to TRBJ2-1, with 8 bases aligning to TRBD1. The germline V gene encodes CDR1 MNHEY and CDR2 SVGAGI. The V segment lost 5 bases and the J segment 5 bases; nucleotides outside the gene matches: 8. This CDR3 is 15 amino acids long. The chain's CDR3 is CASSKAGGRNNEQFF. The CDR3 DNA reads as TGTGCCAGCAGTAAAGCAGGGGGCAGGAACAATGAGCAGTTCTTC.

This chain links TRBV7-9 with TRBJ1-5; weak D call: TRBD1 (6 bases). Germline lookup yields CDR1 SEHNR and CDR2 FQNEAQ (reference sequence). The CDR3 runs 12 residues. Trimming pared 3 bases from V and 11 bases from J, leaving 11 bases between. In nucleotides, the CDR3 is TGTGCCAGCAGCTTGGGGGGGCAGTCCCAGCATTTT. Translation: CASSLGGQSQHF.

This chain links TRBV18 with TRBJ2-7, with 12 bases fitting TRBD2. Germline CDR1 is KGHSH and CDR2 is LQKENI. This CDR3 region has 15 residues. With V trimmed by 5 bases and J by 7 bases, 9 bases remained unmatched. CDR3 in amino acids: CASSALAGGLDEQYF. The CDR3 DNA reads TGTGCCAGCTCAGCCCTAGCGGGGGGGCTGGATGAGCAGTACTTC.

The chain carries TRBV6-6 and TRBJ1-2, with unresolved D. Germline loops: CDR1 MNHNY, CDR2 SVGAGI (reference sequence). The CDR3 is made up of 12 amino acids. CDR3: CTTGKGNYGYTF. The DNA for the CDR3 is TGTACCACCGGGAAGGGCAACTATGGCTACACCTTC.

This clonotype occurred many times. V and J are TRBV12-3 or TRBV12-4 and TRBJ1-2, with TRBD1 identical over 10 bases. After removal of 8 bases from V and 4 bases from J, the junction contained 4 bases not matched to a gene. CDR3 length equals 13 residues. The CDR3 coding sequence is TGTGCCAGCGGACAGGGGGTCGGCTATGGCTACACCTTC. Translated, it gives CASGQGVGYGYTF.

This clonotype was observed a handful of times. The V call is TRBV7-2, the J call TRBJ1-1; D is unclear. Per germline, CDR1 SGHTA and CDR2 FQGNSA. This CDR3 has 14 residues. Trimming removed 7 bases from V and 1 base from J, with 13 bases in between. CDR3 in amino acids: CASTQARANTEAFF. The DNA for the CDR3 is TGTGCCAGCACCCAGGCTCGGGCGAACACTGAAGCTTTCTTT.

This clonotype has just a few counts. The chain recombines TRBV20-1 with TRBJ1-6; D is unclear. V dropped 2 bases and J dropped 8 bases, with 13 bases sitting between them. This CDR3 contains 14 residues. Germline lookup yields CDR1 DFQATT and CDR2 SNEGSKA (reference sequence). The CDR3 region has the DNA TGCAGTGCTAGACTACCATGGTCGGATTCACCCCTCCACTTT. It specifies CSARLPWSDSPLHF.

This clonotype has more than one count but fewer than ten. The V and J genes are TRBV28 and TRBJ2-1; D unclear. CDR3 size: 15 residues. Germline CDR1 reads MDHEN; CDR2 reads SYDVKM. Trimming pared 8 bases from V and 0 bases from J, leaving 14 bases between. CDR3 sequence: CASDGRRRSYNEQFF. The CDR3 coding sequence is TGTGCCAGCGATGGGCGGCGCCGCTCCTACAATGAGCAGTTCTTC.

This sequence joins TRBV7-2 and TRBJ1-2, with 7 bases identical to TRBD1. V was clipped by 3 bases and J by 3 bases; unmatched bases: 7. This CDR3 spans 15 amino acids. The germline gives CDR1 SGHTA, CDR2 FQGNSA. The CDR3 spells CASSFTGAPDYGYTF. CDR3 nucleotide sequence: TGTGCCAGCAGCTTCACAGGGGCCCCTGACTATGGCTACACCTTC. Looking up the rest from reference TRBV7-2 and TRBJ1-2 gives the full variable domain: GAGVSQSPSNKVTEKGKDVELRCDPISGHTALYWYRQSLGQGLEFLIYFQGNSAPDKSGLPSDRFSAERTGGSVSTLTIQRTQQEDSAVYLCASSFTGAPDYGYTFGSGTRLTVV.

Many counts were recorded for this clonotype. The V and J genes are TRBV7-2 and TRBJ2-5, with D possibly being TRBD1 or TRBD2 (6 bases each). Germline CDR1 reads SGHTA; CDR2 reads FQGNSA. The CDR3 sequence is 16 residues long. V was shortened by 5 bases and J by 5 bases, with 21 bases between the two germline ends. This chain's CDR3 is CASSPLGGGLKETQYF. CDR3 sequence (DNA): TGTGCCAGCAGCCCTTTAGGGGGAGGTTTGAAGGAGACCCAGTACTTC.

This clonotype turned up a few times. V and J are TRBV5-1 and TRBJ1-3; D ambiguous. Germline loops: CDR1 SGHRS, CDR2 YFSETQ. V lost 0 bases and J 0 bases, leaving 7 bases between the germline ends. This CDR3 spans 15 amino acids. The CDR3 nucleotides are TGCGCCAGCAGCTTGGGGGTAGGCTCTGGAAACACCATATATTTT. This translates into CASSLGVGSGNTIYF.

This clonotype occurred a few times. Here the CDR3 reads CASSSTGTVNTEAFF. The CDR3 DNA follows: TGTGCCAGCAGTTCTACCGGGACGGTGAACACTGAAGCTTTCTTT. The V and J genes are TRBV28 and TRBJ1-1; tentative D call: TRBD1 (5 bases). V was clipped by 4 bases and J by 0 bases, with 12 bases between them. Germline values: CDR1 MDHEN, CDR2 SYDVKM. The CDR3 consists of 15 residues.

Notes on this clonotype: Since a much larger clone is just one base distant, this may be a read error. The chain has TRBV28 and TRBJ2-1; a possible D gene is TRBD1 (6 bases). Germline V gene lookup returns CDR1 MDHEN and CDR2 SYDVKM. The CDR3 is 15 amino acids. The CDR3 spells CASNLQGLTYNEQFF. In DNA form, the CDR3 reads TGTGCCAGCAATTTACAGGGTCTCACCTACAATGAGCAGTTCTTC.

In nucleotides, the CDR3 is TGTGCCAGCAGCCCCTCCGTCCTCACAAACTATGGCTACACCTTC. Its protein is CASSPSVLTNYGYTF. This chain links TRBV27 with TRBJ1-2; D remains ambiguous. CDR3 length equals 15 residues. The germline V gene encodes CDR1 MNHEY and CDR2 SMNVEV (reference sequence). Trimming shortened V by 6 bases and J by 2 bases, and 16 bases separated the two germline ends.

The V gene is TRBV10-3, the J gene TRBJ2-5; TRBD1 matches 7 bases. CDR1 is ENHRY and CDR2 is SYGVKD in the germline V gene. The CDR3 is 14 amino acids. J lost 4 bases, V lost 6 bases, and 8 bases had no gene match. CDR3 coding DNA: TGTGCCATCAGGTCTGACAGGGACGGAGAGACCCAGTACTTC. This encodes CAIRSDRDGETQYF.

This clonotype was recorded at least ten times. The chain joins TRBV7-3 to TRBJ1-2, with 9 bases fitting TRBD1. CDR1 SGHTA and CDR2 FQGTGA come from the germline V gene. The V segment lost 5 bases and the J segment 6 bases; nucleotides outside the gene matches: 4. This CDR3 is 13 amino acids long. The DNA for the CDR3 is TGTGCCAGCAGCACCCGACAGGGGGATGGCTACACCTTC. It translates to CASSTRQGDGYTF. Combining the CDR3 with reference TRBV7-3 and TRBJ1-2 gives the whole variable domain GAGVSQTPSNKVTEKGKYVELRCDPISGHTALYWYRQSLGQGPEFLIYFQGTGAADDSGLPNDRFFAVRPEGSVSTLKIQRTERGDSAVYLCASSTRQGDGYTFGSGTRLTVV.

The DNA for the CDR3 is TGCGCCAGCAGCTTGGAGGCAGGGGGCGCGGGGACTGAAGCTTTCTTT. This codes for CASSLEAGGAGTEAFF. The genes are TRBV5-1 and TRBJ1-1, with TRBD1 matching 8 bases. Germline lookup yields CDR1 SGHRS and CDR2 YFSETQ. V trimming: 0 bases; J trimming: 5 bases; junction bases outside the gene matches: 9. The CDR3 extends over 16 amino acids. Full variable domain (outside the CDR3, taken from reference TRBV5-1 and TRBJ1-1): KAGVTQTPRYLIKTRGQQVTLSCSPISGHRSVSWYQQTPGQGLQFLFEYFSETQRNKGNFPGRFSGRQFSNSRSEMNVSTLELGDSALYLCASSLEAGGAGTEAFFGQGTRLTVV.